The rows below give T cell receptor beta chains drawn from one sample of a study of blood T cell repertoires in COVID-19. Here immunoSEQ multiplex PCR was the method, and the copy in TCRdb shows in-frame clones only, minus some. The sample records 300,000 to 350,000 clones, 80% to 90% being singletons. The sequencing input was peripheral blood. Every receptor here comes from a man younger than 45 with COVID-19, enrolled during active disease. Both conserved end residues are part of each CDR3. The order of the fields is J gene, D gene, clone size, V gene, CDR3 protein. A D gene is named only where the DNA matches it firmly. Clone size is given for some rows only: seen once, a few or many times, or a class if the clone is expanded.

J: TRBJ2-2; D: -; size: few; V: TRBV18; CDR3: CASSPRMNTGELFF
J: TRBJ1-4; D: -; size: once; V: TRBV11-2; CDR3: CASSFLADISKKLFF
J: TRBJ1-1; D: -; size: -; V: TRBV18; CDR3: CASSNKVGEGGTEAFF
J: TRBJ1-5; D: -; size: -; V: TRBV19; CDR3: CASSIDTGVYQPQHF
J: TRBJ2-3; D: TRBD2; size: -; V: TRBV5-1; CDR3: CASSLEPRIAGGPNTDTQYF
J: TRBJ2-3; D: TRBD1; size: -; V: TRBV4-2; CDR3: CASSARQGRTADTQYF
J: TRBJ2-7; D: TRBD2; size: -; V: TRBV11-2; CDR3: CASSLAEREQYF
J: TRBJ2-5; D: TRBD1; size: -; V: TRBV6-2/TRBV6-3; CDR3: CASSALAGQGKGTQYF
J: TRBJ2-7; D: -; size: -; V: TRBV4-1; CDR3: CASSQEWSSYEQYF
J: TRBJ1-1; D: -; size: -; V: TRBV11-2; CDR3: CASSFSSAGGTEAFF
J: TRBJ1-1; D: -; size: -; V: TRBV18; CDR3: CASSPLQQDGREAFF
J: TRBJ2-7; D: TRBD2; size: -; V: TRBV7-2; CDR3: CASSRGGSSYEQYF
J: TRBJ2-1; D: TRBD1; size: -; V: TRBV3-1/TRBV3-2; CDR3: CASSQVTGLNEQFF
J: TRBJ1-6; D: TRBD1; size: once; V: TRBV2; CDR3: CASSPRQGQNSPLHF
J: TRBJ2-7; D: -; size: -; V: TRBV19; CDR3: CASSISDYEQYF
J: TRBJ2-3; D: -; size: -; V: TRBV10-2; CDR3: CASLGRSGDTQYF
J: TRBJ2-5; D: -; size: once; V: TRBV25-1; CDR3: CASSEAGASETQYF
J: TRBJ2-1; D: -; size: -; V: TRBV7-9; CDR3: CASSLGGGPNNEQFF
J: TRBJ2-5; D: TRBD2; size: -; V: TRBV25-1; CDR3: CASSPLLAGQETQYF
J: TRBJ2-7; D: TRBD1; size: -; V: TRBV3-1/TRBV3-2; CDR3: CASSQGDRSSYEQYF
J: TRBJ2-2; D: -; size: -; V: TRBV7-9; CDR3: CASSLTADTGELFF
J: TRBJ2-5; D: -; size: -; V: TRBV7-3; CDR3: CASSSGLGPETQYF
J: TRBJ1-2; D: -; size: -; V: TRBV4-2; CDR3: CASSQVGAQGLGYTF
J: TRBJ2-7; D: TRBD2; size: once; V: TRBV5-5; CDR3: CASSQFSGGSYEQYF
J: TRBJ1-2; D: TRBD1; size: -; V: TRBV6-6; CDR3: CASSYSTGKAYGYTF
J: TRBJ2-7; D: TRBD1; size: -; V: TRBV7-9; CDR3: CASSPKPGQSRGEQYF
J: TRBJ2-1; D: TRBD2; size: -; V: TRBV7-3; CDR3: CASSLPGGLHNEQFF
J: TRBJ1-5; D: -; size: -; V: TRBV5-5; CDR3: CASSLGRGWFEAQHF
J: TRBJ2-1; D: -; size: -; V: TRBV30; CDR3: CATDRPGDEQFF
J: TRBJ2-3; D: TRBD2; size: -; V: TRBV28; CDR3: CASINRLARDTQYF
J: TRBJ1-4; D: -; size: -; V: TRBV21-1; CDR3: CASATGGESERATNEKLFF
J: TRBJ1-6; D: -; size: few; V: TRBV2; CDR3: CARGTPLSPLHF
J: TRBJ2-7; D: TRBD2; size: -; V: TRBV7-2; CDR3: CASSSPSGRVQYF
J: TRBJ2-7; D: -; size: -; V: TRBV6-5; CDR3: CASRGAGPREQYF
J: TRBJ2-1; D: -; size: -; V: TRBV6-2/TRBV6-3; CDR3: CASSLDSKRLERYNEQFF
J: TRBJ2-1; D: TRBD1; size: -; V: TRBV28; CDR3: CASSFIQGSNEQFF
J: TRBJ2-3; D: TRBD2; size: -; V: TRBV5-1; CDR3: CASSFEGLAGGPGTTDTQYF
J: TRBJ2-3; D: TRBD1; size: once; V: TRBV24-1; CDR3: CATRGDRVTDTQYF
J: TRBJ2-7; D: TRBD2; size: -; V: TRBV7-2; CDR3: CASSLGPSGGAYEQYF
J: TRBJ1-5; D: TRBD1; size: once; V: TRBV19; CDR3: CASRGQLNQPQHF
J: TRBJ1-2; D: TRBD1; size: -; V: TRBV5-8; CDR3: CASSFGTGVPYGYTF
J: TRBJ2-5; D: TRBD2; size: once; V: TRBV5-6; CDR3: CASSFQGGETQYF
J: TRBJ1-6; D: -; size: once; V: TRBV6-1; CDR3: CASSEKQGGALNSPLHF
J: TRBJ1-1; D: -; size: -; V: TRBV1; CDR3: CTSSQDLRSNTEAFF
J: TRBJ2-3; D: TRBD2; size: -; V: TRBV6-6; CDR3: CASSWNSGGGEDTQYF
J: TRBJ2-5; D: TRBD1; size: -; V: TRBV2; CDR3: CASSELPGGRETQYF
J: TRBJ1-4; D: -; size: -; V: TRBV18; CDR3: CASSPVAGINEKLFF